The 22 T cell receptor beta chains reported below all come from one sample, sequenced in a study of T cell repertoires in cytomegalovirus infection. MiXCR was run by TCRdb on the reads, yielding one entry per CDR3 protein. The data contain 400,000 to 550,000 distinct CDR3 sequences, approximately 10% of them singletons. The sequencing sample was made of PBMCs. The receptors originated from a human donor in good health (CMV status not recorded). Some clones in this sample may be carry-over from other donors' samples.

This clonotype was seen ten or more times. In DNA, the CDR3 is TGCAGCGTTGTCCCTCCCACTAGCGGCATAGCCAAAAACATTCAGTACTTC. The encoded protein is CSVVPPTSGIAKNIQYF. V is TRBV29-1 and J is TRBJ2-4, with 8 bases matching TRBD2. Germline V gene lookup returns CDR1 SQVTM and CDR2 ANQGSEA. The CDR3 covers 17 residues. V was clipped by 4 bases and J by 0 bases; unmatched bases: 11.

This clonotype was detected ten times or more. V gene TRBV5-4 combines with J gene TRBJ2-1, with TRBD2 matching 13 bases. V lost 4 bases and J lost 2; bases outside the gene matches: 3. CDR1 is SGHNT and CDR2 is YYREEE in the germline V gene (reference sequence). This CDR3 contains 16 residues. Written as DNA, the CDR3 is TGTGCCAGCAGCGCCGGGACTAGCGGGGCCTACAATGAGCAGTTCTTC. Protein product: CASSAGTSGAYNEQFF.

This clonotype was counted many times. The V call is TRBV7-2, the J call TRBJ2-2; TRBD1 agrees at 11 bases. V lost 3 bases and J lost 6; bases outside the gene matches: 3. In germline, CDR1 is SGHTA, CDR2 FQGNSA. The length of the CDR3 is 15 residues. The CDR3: CASSFGQGAAGELFF. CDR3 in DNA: TGTGCCAGCAGCTTCGGACAGGGGGCTGCCGGGGAGCTGTTTTTT.

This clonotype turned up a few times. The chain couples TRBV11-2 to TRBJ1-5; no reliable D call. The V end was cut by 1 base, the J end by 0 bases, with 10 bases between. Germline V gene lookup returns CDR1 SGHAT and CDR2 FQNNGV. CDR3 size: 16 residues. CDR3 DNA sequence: TGTGCCAGCAGCTTAGCGGCAGGCCTTAGCAATCAGCCCCAGCATTTT. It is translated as CASSLAAGLSNQPQHF. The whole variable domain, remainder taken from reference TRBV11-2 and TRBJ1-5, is EAGVAQSPRYKIIEKRQSVAFWCNPISGHATLYWYQQILGQGPKLLIQFQNNGVVDDSQLPKDRFSAERLKGVDSTLKIQPAKLEDSAVYLCASSLAAGLSNQPQHFGDGTRLSIL.

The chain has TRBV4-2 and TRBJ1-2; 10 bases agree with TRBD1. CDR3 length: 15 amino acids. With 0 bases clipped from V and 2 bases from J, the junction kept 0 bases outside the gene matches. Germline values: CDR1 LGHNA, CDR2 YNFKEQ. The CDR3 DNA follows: TGTGCCAGCAGCCAAGAGGGACAGGGGAACTATGGCTACACCTTC. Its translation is CASSQEGQGNYGYTF.

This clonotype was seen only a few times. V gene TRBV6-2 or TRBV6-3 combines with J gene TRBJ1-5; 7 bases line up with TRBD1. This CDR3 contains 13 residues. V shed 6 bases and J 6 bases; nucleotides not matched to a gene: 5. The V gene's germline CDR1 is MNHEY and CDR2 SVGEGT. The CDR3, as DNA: TGTGCCAGCAGACAGGGGCTCGGTCAGCCCCAGCATTTT. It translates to CASRQGLGQPQHF.

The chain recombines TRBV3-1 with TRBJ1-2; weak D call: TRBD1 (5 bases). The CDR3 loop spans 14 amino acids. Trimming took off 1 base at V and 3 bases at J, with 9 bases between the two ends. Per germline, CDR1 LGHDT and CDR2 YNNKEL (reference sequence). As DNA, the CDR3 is TGTGCCAGCAGCCAAGGGGGCTCTGACTATGGCTACACCTTC. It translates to CASSQGGSDYGYTF.

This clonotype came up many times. The CDR3 DNA is TGTGCCAGCAGTTACTCCCCGGCGGGGTTGGGTGAAAAACTGTTTTTT. Its translation is CASSYSPAGLGEKLFF. The chain recombines TRBV6-5 with TRBJ1-4; D not certain. CDR1 is MNHEY, CDR2 SVGAGI, per germline. The CDR3 contains 16 residues. Trimming removed 0 bases at V and 7 bases at J, with 15 bases between.

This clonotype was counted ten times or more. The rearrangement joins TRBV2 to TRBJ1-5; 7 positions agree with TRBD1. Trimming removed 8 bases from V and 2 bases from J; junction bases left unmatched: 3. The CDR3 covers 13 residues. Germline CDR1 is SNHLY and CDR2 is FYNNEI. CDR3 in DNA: TGTGCCAGCGGGGGGACAGGCAATCAGCCCCAGCATTTT. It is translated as CASGGTGNQPQHF. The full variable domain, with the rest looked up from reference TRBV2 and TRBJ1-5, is EPEVTQTPSHQVTQMGQEVILRCVPISNHLYFYWYRQILGQKVEFLVSFYNNEISEKSEIFDDQFSVERPDGSNFTLKIRSTKLEDSAMYFCASGGTGNQPQHFGDGTRLSIL.

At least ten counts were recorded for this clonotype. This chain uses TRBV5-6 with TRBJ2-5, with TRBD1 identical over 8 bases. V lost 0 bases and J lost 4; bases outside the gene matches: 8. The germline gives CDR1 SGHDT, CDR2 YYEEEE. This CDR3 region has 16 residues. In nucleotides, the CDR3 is TGTGCCAGCAGCTTGGTTGACAGGGGTGGACGAGAGACCCAGTACTTC. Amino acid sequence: CASSLVDRGGRETQYF.

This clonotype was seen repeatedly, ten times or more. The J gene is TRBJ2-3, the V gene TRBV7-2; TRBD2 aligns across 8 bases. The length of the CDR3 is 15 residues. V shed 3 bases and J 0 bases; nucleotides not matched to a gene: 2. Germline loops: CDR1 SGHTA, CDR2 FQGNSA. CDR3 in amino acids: CASSLGLVSTDTQYF. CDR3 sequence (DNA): TGTGCCAGCAGCTTGGGACTAGTTAGCACAGATACGCAGTATTTT.

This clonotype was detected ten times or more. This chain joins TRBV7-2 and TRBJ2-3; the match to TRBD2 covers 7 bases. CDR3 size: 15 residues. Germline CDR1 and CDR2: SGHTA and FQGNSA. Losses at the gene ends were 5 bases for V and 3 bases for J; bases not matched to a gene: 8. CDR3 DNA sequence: TGTGCCAGCAGCCCCGGACTAGACCGAACAGATACGCAGTATTTT. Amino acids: CASSPGLDRTDTQYF.

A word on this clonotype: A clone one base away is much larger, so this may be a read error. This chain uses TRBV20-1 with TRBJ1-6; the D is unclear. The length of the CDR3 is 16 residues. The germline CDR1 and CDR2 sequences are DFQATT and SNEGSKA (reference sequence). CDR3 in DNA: TGCAGTGCTAGAGATCCGGGCAGCTTGGATAATGCACCCCTCCACTTT. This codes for CSARDPGSLDNAPLHF.

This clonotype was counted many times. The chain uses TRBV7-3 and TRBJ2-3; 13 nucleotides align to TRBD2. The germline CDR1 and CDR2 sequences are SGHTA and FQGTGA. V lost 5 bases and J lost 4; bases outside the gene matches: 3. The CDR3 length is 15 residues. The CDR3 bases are TGTGCCAGCAGCCGGACTAGCGGGAGTTCAGATACGCAGTATTTT. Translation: CASSRTSGSSDTQYF.

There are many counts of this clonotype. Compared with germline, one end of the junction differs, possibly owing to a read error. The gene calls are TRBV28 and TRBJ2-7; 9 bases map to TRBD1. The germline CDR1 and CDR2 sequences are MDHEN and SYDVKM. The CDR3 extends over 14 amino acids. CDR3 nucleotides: TGTGCCAGCAGTCAATCCGGGACAGGGATTCTTCTCCACTTC. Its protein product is CASSQSGTGILLHF.

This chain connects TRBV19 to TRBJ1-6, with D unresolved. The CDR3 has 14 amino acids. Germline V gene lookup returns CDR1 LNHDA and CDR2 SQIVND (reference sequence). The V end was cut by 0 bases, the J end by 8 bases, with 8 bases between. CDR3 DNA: TGTGCCAGTAGTATAGAGGCAGACTATTCACCCCTCCACTTT. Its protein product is CASSIEADYSPLHF.

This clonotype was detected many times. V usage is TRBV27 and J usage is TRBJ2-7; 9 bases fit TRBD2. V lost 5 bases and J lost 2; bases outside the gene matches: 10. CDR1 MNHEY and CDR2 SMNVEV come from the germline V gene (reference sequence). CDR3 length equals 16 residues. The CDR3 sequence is CASSGGWRGGAYEQYF. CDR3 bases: TGTGCCAGCAGTGGAGGTTGGCGGGGGGGGGCCTACGAGCAGTACTTC.

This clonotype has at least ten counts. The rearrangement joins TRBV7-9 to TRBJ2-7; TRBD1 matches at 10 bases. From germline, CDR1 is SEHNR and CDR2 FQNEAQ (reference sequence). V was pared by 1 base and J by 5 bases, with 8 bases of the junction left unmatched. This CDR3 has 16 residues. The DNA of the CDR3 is TGTGCCAGCAGCTTAGATCCGGGACAGGGGTTCCACGAGCAGTACTTC. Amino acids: CASSLDPGQGFHEQYF.

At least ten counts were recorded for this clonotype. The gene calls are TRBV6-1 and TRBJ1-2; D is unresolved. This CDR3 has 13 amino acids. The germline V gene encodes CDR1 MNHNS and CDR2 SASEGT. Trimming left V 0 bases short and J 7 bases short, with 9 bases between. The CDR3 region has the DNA TGTGCCAGCAGTGAAGCGCTGGGGTCTGGCTACACCTTC. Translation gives CASSEALGSGYTF.

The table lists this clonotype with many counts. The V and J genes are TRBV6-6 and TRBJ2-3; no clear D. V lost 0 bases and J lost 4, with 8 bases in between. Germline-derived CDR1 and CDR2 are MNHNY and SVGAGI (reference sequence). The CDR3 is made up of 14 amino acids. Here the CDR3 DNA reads TGTGCCAGCAGTTACTCGTCCCTCGCAGATACGCAGTATTTT. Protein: CASSYSSLADTQYF.

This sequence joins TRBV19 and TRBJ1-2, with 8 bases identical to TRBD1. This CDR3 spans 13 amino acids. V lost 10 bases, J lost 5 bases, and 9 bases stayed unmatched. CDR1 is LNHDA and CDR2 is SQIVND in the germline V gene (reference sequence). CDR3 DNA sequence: TGTGCCACCGTCGGACAGGGATCGTATGGCTACACCTTC. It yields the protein CATVGQGSYGYTF.

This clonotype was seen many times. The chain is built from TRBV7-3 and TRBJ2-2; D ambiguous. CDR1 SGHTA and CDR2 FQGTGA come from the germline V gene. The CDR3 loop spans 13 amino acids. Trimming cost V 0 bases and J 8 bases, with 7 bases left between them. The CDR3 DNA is TGTGCCAGCAGCTTAACCGATGGTGGGGAGCTGTTTTTT. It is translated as CASSLTDGGELFF.